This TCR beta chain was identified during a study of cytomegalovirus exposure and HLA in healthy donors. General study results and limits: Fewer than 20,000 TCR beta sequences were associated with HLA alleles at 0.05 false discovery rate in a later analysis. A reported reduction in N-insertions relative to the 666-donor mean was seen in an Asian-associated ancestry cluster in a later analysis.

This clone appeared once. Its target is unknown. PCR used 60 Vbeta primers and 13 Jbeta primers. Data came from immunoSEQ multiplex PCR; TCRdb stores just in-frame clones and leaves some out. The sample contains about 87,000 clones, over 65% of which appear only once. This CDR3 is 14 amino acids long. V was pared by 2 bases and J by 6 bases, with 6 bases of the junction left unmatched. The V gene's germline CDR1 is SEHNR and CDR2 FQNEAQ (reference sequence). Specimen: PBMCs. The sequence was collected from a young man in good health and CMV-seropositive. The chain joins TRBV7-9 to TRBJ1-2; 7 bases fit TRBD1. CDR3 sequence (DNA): TGTGCCAGCAGCTTACCAGGGGGTGTAGATGGCTACACCTTC. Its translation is CASSLPGGVDGYTF.